This T cell receptor (beta chain) was captured by sequencing in a study of cytomegalovirus exposure and HLA in healthy donors. Study-wide results and limits: Indistinguishable V segments such as TRBV6-2 and TRBV6-3 were excluded.

Healthy bone marrow donors made up the cohort. Researchers ran the PCR with 60 Vbeta and 13 Jbeta primers. Measured with immunoSEQ multiplex PCR; TCRdb has only the in-frame clones, and not every one. The listing contains about 140,000 clones. V was shortened by 2 bases and J by 8 bases, with 6 bases between the two germline ends. This CDR3 has 12 residues. Germline V gene lookup returns CDR1 WNHNN and CDR2 SYGVQD (reference sequence). Notes on this clone: Its antigen is currently unknown.

This TCR was sampled from a male donor in good health and CMV-seronegative. This chain joins TRBV10-1 and TRBJ1-4; no clear D gene. The sample comprised PBMCs. CDR3 protein: CASSEDREKLFF. The DNA of the CDR3 is TGCGCCAGCAGTGAGGATCGGGAAAAACTGTTTTTT.